This T cell receptor (beta chain) was sequenced during a study of control samples from healthy donors and cancer patients (dated by TCRdb to the early 2020s). V is reduced by 0 bases and J by 8 bases, leaving a spacing of 22 bases between them. CDR1 and CDR2 were assigned from the germline V gene as SGHDN and FVKESK. From the cysteine through the phenylalanine, the CDR3 covers 17 amino acids. Kept here is only the CDR3 DNA, which spans 51 bases and is read in frame from base 1. Receptor libraries were prepared by the immunoSEQ multiplex PCR assay. TCRdb carries this immuneACCESS record with in-frame sequences only. Its versions omit some clonotypes, under half of them owing to an unresolved V gene in the studies checked, with the rest unexplained. The sample includes tens of thousands of clones, with approximately 90% observed a single time. 0.75% to 0.95% of the sample lies in the top ten. Points on this clone: The antigen this receptor binds is unknown. No much larger clonotype is one base removed from it; base qualities were not supplied.

Specimen: PBMCs. The receptor's source is a young man with colorectal cancer. The V gene is TRBV14 and the J gene is TRBJ1-1; the D region possibly corresponds to TRBD1 (5 bases align). The DNA sequence is given as TGTGCCAGCAGCCAAGATATTTCGCGGTGGTCCGGGACCGAAGCTTTCTTT. Its translation is CASSQDISRWSGTEAFF. The full variable domain, with segments outside the CDR3 supplied by the reference TRBV14 and TRBJ1-1 proteins, appears as EAGVTQFPSHSVIEKGQTVTLRCDPISGHDNLYWYRRVMGKEIKFLLHFVKESKQDESGMPNNRFLAERTGGTYSTLKVQPAELEDSGVYFCASSQDISRWSGTEAFFGQGTRLTVV.